This T cell receptor beta chain was captured in a study of Graves' ophthalmopathy and Graves' hyperthyroidism. RNA transcripts yielded amplified TCR beta CDR3 regions. Second-round multiplex PCR came after first-round RT-PCR with HTBI primers. TCRdb called the multiplex PCR reads again in MiXCR, with one record for every CDR3 protein. The profile shows approximately 700,000 distinct CDR3 sequences, approximately 40% of them singletons. In germline, CDR1 is SGHRS, CDR2 YFSETQ. The CDR3 has 15 residues. The J segment lost 1 base and the V segment lost 4 bases, leaving 7 bases of the junction unmatched. The chain is built from TRBV5-1 and TRBJ2-5, with 7 bases matching TRBD1. The specimen sequenced was peripheral blood. This TCR was recovered from an adult man with Graves' ophthalmopathy. CDR3 DNA: TGCGCCAGCAGCCGTATGGACAGGAGCCAAGAGACCCAGTACTTC. Its translation: CASSRMDRSQETQYF.